Listed here are 31 T cell receptor beta chains from one sample, sequenced in a study of T-cell reconstitution after alpha-beta-depleted transplantation in children. Unique molecular identifiers were incorporated during preparation of the TCRbeta library. TCRdb re-derived calls from the PCR reads in MiXCR, one entry per CDR3 protein. The data contain 60,000 to 100,000 distinct CDR3 sequences, 15% to 20% of them singletons. The starting material was PBMCs, mostly from graft donor cells, obtained 360 days after TCRalphabeta/CD19-depleted stem cell transplant. Every receptor here comes from a male patient under 10 years old who had a stem cell transplant for acute lymphoblastic leukemia, so the T cells may come from the graft donor.

CDR3 loop: CASRASESHYNEQFF. In nucleotides, the CDR3 is TGTGCCAGCAGGGCTAGCGAGAGCCATTACAATGAGCAGTTCTTC. The chain is built from TRBV5-5 and TRBJ2-1; D is possibly TRBD2 (6 bases). The germline gives CDR1 SGHKS, CDR2 YYEKEE (reference sequence). There are 15 residues in the CDR3. Trimming took 5 bases from V and 4 from J, leaving 16 bases between them. Full variable domain (missing parts from reference TRBV5-5 and TRBJ2-1): DAGVTQSPTHLIKTRGQQVTLRCSPISGHKSVSWYQQVLGQGPQFIFQYYEKEERGRGNFPDRFSARQFPNYSSELNVNALLLGDSALYLCASRASESHYNEQFFGPGTRLTVL.

At least ten counts were recorded for this clonotype. This sequence joins TRBV3-1 and TRBJ1-6, with D tentatively TRBD1 (6 bases). Trimming removed 2 bases at V and 5 bases at J, with 16 bases between. The CDR3 is made up of 17 amino acids. CDR1 and CDR2 (germline): LGHDT, YNNKEL (reference sequence). The CDR3 protein is CASSQLAQKGDNSPLHF. The CDR3, as DNA: TGTGCCAGCAGCCAACTAGCGCAAAAGGGGGATAATTCACCCCTCCACTTT. The full variable domain, in which reference TRBV3-1 and TRBJ1-6 provide the parts outside the CDR3, is DTAVSQTPKYLVTQMGNDKSIKCEQNLGHDTMYWYKQDSKKFLKIMFSYNNKELIINETVPNRFSPKSPDKAHLNLHINSLELGDSAVYFCASSQLAQKGDNSPLHFGNGTRLTVT.

V and J are TRBV3-1 and TRBJ2-5, with 9 bases fitting TRBD2. The CDR3 is 18 residues long. The V gene end was trimmed by 0 bases and the J gene end by 1 base; junction bases not matched to a gene: 9. The germline V gene has CDR1 LGHDT and CDR2 YNNKEL (reference sequence). CDR3 protein: CASSQDRDIAGVQETQYF. The CDR3 coding sequence is TGTGCCAGCAGCCAAGATCGTGACATAGCGGGAGTCCAAGAGACCCAGTACTTC.

This clonotype was seen a few times. The chain has TRBV12-3 or TRBV12-4 and TRBJ2-7, with 9 bases fitting TRBD1. The CDR3 loop spans 16 amino acids. J gave up 3 bases and V 0 bases, and 6 bases lay outside the gene matches. The CDR3 sequence: CASSLAPGQGIYEQYF. CDR3 sequence (DNA): TGTGCCAGCAGTTTAGCCCCGGGACAGGGAATCTACGAGCAGTACTTC.

This clonotype was seen a few times. The V call is TRBV7-2, the J call TRBJ1-1; D is ambiguous. This CDR3 is built from 14 residues. Trimming took off 0 bases at V and 4 bases at J, with 9 bases between the two ends. Germline assignment: CDR1 SGHTA and CDR2 FQGNSA. CDR3 amino acids: CASSLALRFTEAFF. DNA of the CDR3: TGTGCCAGCAGCTTAGCGCTGAGATTCACTGAAGCTTTCTTT. Full variable domain (outside the CDR3, taken from reference TRBV7-2 and TRBJ1-1): GAGVSQSPSNKVTEKGKDVELRCDPISGHTALYWYRQSLGQGLEFLIYFQGNSAPDKSGLPSDRFSAERTGGSVSTLTIQRTQQEDSAVYLCASSLALRFTEAFFGQGTRLTVV.

The V call is TRBV5-1, the J call TRBJ2-7; D is ambiguous. Per germline, CDR1 SGHRS and CDR2 YFSETQ. Trimming cost V 4 bases and J 2 bases, with 16 bases left between them. The CDR3 length is 15 residues. The CDR3, as DNA: TGCGCCAGCAGCGTTGACACATATCGACCCTACGAGCAGTACTTC. Translated, it gives CASSVDTYRPYEQYF.

This clonotype was recorded at least ten times. The chain carries TRBV28 and TRBJ1-4; D unresolved. The germline V gene has CDR1 MDHEN and CDR2 SYDVKM. V lost 2 bases and J 0 bases, leaving 10 bases between the germline ends. The CDR3 runs to 16 residues. The CDR3 is CASSLTQPTTNEKLFF. The CDR3 DNA reads TGTGCCAGCAGTTTAACCCAGCCAACAACTAATGAAAAACTGTTTTTT.

The chain joins TRBV28 to TRBJ2-1; a weak D match, TRBD1 (5 bases). Deletions cut 7 bases from V and 9 bases from J, with 19 bases between. Germline CDR1 is MDHEN and CDR2 is SYDVKM. This CDR3 contains 14 residues. The CDR3 loop reads CASTPMETAGEQFF. The DNA of the CDR3 is TGTGCCAGCACCCCCATGGAGACAGCAGGTGAGCAGTTCTTC. Looking up the rest from reference TRBV28 and TRBJ2-1 gives the full variable domain: DVKVTQSSRYLVKRTGEKVFLECVQDMDHENMFWYRQDPGLGLRLIYFSYDVKMKEKGDIPEGYSVSREKKERFSLILESASTNQTSMYLCASTPMETAGEQFFGPGTRLTVL.

The chain employs TRBV4-1 and TRBJ2-1; 14 bases are shared with TRBD2. Germline V gene lookup returns CDR1 MGHRA and CDR2 YSYEKL. CDR3 length equals 17 residues. V lost 0 bases to trimming and J lost 4 bases; unmatched junction nucleotides: 2. The CDR3 loop reads CASSQEGLAGEYNEQFF. Written as DNA, the CDR3 is TGCGCCAGCAGCCAAGAGGGACTAGCGGGAGAGTACAATGAGCAGTTCTTC.

This clonotype was observed a few times. The chain links TRBV2 to TRBJ2-2, with D hard to call. CDR3 length: 13 residues. Germline CDR1 and CDR2: SNHLY and FYNNEI. V was cut by 5 bases and J by 1 base, with 5 bases left in between. Written as DNA, the CDR3 is TGTGCCAGCAGTCTAGAGAACACCGGGGAGCTGTTTTTT. Translation: CASSLENTGELFF. The full variable domain, completed using reference TRBV2 and TRBJ2-2, is EPEVTQTPSHQVTQMGQEVILRCVPISNHLYFYWYRQILGQKVEFLVSFYNNEISEKSEIFDDQFSVERPDGSNFTLKIRSTKLEDSAMYFCASSLENTGELFFGEGSRLTVL.

This clonotype was counted only a few times. The J gene is TRBJ2-5, the V gene TRBV28; D gene unclear. The CDR3 sequence is 12 residues long. Per germline, CDR1 MDHEN and CDR2 SYDVKM. V was pared by 4 bases and J by 4 bases, with 7 bases between. The CDR3 protein is CASSSYLETQYF. The CDR3 DNA follows: TGTGCCAGCAGTTCTTATTTAGAGACCCAGTACTTC.

The chain joins TRBV5-1 to TRBJ2-5; TRBD2 agrees at 13 bases. Trimming cost V 5 bases and J 3 bases; bases outside gene matches: 13. CDR3 length: 18 residues. CDR1 and CDR2 (germline): SGHRS, YFSETQ. This CDR3 reads CASSPGLAGRPVEETQYF. The CDR3 bases are TGCGCCAGCAGTCCGGGACTAGCGGGAAGGCCGGTAGAAGAGACCCAGTACTTC. Together with reference TRBV5-1 and TRBJ2-5, the CDR3 gives the full variable domain: KAGVTQTPRYLIKTRGQQVTLSCSPISGHRSVSWYQQTPGQGLQFLFEYFSETQRNKGNFPGRFSGRQFSNSRSEMNVSTLELGDSALYLCASSPGLAGRPVEETQYFGPGTRLLVL.

This clonotype has only a few counts. The chain couples TRBV5-1 to TRBJ2-1; 9 positions match TRBD2. The CDR3 spans 14 residues. V lost 6 bases and J lost 4; bases outside the gene matches: 5. Looked up from germline, CDR1 is SGHRS and CDR2 is YFSETQ. In nucleotides, the CDR3 is TGCGCCAGCACCCCGACTAGCGGTTACAATGAGCAGTTCTTC. It is translated as CASTPTSGYNEQFF.

The chain combines TRBV12-3 or TRBV12-4 with TRBJ1-1; 10 bases line up with TRBD1. Losses at the gene ends were 3 bases for V and 11 bases for J; bases not matched to a gene: 18. CDR3 size: 17 residues. CDR3 region: CASSFVQTRDRGVVAFF. CDR3 sequence (DNA): TGTGCCAGCAGTTTTGTCCAAACCCGGGACAGGGGCGTTGTGGCTTTCTTT.

The chain uses TRBV20-1 and TRBJ2-1; perhaps TRBD2 as D (5 bases). With 3 bases removed from V and 3 bases from J, the gap between germline ends came to 12 bases. Germline V lookup: CDR1 DFQATT, CDR2 SNEGSKA (reference sequence). The CDR3 is 14 amino acids. CDR3 DNA: TGCAGTGCTAGGTGGCGGGCCTACTACAATGAGCAGTTCTTC. It is translated as CSARWRAYYNEQFF.

The table lists this clonotype with a few counts. The chain links TRBV27 to TRBJ2-3, with 7 bases lining up with TRBD1. The V segment lost 3 bases and the J segment 1 base; nucleotides outside the gene matches: 4. The CDR3 runs 15 residues. Germline CDR1 and CDR2: MNHEY and SMNVEV (reference sequence). This CDR3 reads CASSFTDRRTDTQYF. In DNA form, the CDR3 reads TGTGCCAGCAGTTTCACGGACAGGCGCACAGATACGCAGTATTTT.

The chain is built from TRBV27 and TRBJ2-7; 7 bases are a match to TRBD1. J gave up 6 bases and V 4 bases, and 12 bases lay outside the gene matches. Germline loops: CDR1 MNHEY, CDR2 SMNVEV (reference sequence). The CDR3 has 15 amino acids. CDR3 protein: CASSSTPTGQGEQYF. The CDR3 DNA reads as TGTGCCAGCAGTTCCACCCCGACAGGGCAAGGCGAGCAGTACTTC.

V usage is TRBV12-3 or TRBV12-4 and J usage is TRBJ2-4; 16 bases are shared with TRBD2. CDR3 size: 21 residues. The V gene end was trimmed by 4 bases and the J gene end by 3 bases; junction bases not matched to a gene: 15. The CDR3 coding sequence is TGTGCCAGCAGTTCCCTGTCGGGACTAGCGGGAGGGCCGGTAGGCAAAAACATTCAGTACTTC. This encodes CASSSLSGLAGGPVGKNIQYF.

The CDR3 DNA reads TGTGCCAGCAGCTTATCAGGGGCAGGGAATTCACCCCTCCACTTT. Its protein product is CASSLSGAGNSPLHF. This chain joins TRBV7-6 and TRBJ1-6, with D perhaps TRBD1 (6 bases). The CDR3 loop spans 15 amino acids. Trimming took off 2 bases at V and 7 bases at J, with 12 bases between the two ends. Per germline, CDR1 SGHVS and CDR2 FNYEAQ.

The chain couples TRBV28 to TRBJ1-4, with a tentative D call TRBD1 (5 bases). The CDR3 spans 15 residues. The germline V and J ends were trimmed by 5 bases and 7 bases, with 17 bases remaining between them. Germline V gene lookup returns CDR1 MDHEN and CDR2 SYDVKM. CDR3 sequence: CASSLRLGVTEKLFF. The CDR3 coding sequence is TGTGCCAGCAGTCTAAGACTAGGGGTTACTGAAAAACTGTTTTTT.

This clonotype came up many times. V is TRBV7-2 and J is TRBJ2-7; the match to TRBD2 covers 10 bases. Germline V gene sequence: CDR1 SGHTA, CDR2 FQGNSA. The ends lost 7 bases at V and 6 bases at J; junction bases unmatched: 9. This CDR3 contains 14 residues. Here the CDR3 DNA reads TGTGCCAGCACCAGAGGAGGGACTAGCGTCGAGCAGTACTTC. Its translation: CASTRGGTSVEQYF. Looking up the rest from reference TRBV7-2 and TRBJ2-7 gives the full variable domain: GAGVSQSPSNKVTEKGKDVELRCDPISGHTALYWYRQSLGQGLEFLIYFQGNSAPDKSGLPSDRFSAERTGGSVSTLTIQRTQQEDSAVYLCASTRGGTSVEQYFGPGTRLTVT.

The V gene is TRBV4-1, the J gene TRBJ1-5, with 7 bases lining up with TRBD1. CDR3 length: 15 amino acids. With V trimmed by 4 bases and J by 6 bases, 9 bases remained unmatched. Germline-derived CDR1 and CDR2 are MGHRA and YSYEKL. In DNA, the CDR3 is TGCGCCAGCAGCCTAGGGACAGCACCCTTTCAGCCCCAGCATTTT. This translates into CASSLGTAPFQPQHF.

This clonotype came up a few times. J is TRBJ2-5 and V is TRBV12-3 or TRBV12-4, with D perhaps assigned TRBD1 or TRBD2 (5 bases each). Trimming removed 4 bases from V and 1 base from J, with 13 bases in between. The length of the CDR3 is 15 residues. CDR3 coding DNA: TGTGCCAGCAGTTCGACTACGGGGACCCAAGAGACCCAGTACTTC. Translating gives CASSSTTGTQETQYF.

This chain joins TRBV7-9 and TRBJ2-5; D call uncertain. Trimming cost V 6 bases and J 9 bases, with 14 bases left between them. Germline CDR1 reads SEHNR; CDR2 reads FQNEAQ (reference sequence). The CDR3 runs to 12 residues. The CDR3: CASSRNRVPQYF. Written as DNA, the CDR3 is TGTGCCAGCAGTAGGAATCGGGTGCCCCAGTACTTC.

This chain links TRBV5-1 with TRBJ2-3; 7 positions match TRBD2. CDR3 size: 14 residues. After removal of 0 bases from V and 14 bases from J, the junction contained 12 bases not matched to a gene. The germline V gene encodes CDR1 SGHRS and CDR2 YFSETQ. The CDR3 DNA sequence: TGCGCCAGCAGCTTGGGCACCCTCGGACTAGAGGCGTATTTT. Translating it yields CASSLGTLGLEAYF.

This clonotype appeared a single time. This chain uses TRBV7-8 with TRBJ2-7; 9 bases map to TRBD2. From germline, CDR1 is SGHVS and CDR2 FQNEAQ. CDR3 size: 16 residues. Losses at the gene ends were 7 bases for V and 2 bases for J; bases not matched to a gene: 12. The CDR3 reads CASTYLRGLAAYEQYF. As DNA, the CDR3 is TGTGCCAGCACCTACTTACGGGGACTAGCTGCCTACGAGCAGTACTTC.

This clonotype was observed at least ten times. The genes are TRBV10-3 and TRBJ2-1; no clear D gene. CDR3 length equals 13 residues. Trimming left V 4 bases short and J 6 bases short, with 10 bases between. Germline CDR1 reads ENHRY; CDR2 reads SYGVKD. In DNA form, the CDR3 reads TGTGCCATCAGTGGGAGTGTTCGCAATGAGCAGTTCTTC. Translating gives CAISGSVRNEQFF.

In this sample, this clonotype turned up once. The gene calls are TRBV6-2 or TRBV6-3 and TRBJ2-7, with unresolved D. CDR1 is MNHEY and CDR2 is SVGEGT in the germline V gene. This CDR3 is built from 12 residues. With 6 bases removed from V and 3 bases from J, the gap between germline ends came to 9 bases. CDR3 DNA sequence: TGTGCCAGCAGCCAGACCGGCTACGAGCAGTACTTC. This encodes CASSQTGYEQYF.

This clonotype has just a few counts. The chain has TRBV6-2 or TRBV6-3 and TRBJ2-3; 10 bases align to TRBD2. This CDR3 region has 15 residues. V dropped 5 bases and J dropped 3; count of bases not matched to a gene: 5. Germline loops: CDR1 MNHEY, CDR2 SVGEGT. The CDR3 bases are TGTGCCAGCAGTCCCCTTAGCGGGAGGACAGATACGCAGTATTTT. It codes for CASSPLSGRTDTQYF.

This clonotype was seen repeatedly, ten times or more. The V and J genes are TRBV3-1 and TRBJ1-2, with 9 bases lining up with TRBD1. The CDR3 consists of 17 residues. The ends lost 4 bases at V and 4 bases at J; junction bases unmatched: 13. The germline CDR1 and CDR2 sequences are LGHDT and YNNKEL (reference sequence). CDR3 coding DNA: TGTGCCAGCAGCCCTCAAGCCGGACAGGGGATGAGCTATGGCTACACCTTC. Translated, it gives CASSPQAGQGMSYGYTF.

The genes are TRBV5-1 and TRBJ2-1; TRBD2 matches 8 bases. V was clipped by 7 bases and J by 4 bases; unmatched bases: 7. Germline values: CDR1 SGHRS, CDR2 YFSETQ. CDR3 length equals 14 residues. The CDR3 DNA reads TGCGCCAGCGACTCGGGAGGGCCTTACAATGAGCAGTTCTTC. It specifies CASDSGGPYNEQFF.